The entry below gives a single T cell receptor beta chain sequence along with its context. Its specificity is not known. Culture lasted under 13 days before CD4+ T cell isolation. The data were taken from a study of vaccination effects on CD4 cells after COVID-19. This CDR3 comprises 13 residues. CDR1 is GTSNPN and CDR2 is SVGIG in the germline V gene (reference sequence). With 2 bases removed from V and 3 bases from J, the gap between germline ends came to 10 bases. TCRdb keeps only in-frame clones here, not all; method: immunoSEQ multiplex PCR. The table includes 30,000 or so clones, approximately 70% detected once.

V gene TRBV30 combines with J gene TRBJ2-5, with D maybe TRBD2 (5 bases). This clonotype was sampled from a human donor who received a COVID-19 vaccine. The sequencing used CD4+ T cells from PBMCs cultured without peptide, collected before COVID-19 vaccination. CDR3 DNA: TGTGCCTGGAGTATGGGTAGCGAAGAGACCCAGTACTTC. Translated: CAWSMGSEETQYF.